The clone carrying this T cell receptor beta chain was detected many times. Its antigen is not identified. Germline V gene sequence: CDR1 SGHRS, CDR2 YFSETQ. This CDR3 region has 16 residues. V dropped 4 bases and J dropped 9; count of bases not matched to a gene: 14. The data stem from a study of T cell repertoires in cytomegalovirus infection. Study-wide background: CMV infection and matching HLA type were both indicated by public TCR beta signatures. Findings and caveats of the study: Adding up the frequency of public TCR beta families identified people who carried CMV plus the relevant HLA.

TCRdb independently ran MiXCR on the reads; one entry per CDR3 protein. The sample carries 480,000 or so distinct CDR3 sequences, 11% recorded once. This chain connects TRBV5-1 to TRBJ1-2; TRBD1 matches 11 bases. Sample: PBMCs. This sequence originates from a human donor in good health (CMV status not recorded). Some clones in this sample may be carry-over from other donors' samples. The CDR3 here is CASSRTGGGIMSSYTF. The CDR3 bases are TGCGCCAGCAGCCGGACAGGGGGCGGGATTATGTCGAGCTACACCTTC.